Listed below are T cell receptor beta chains from one sample, sequenced in a study of blood T cell repertoires in COVID-19. Generated by immunoSEQ multiplex PCR, the TCRdb table keeps only in-frame clones and is missing some. Here the sample spans 90,000 to 100,000 clones, roughly 89% being singletons. Sequencing input: peripheral blood. These receptors came from a woman aged 55-70 years with COVID-19, enrolled during active disease. The CDR3 runs from the conserved cysteine through the conserved F or W. The D gene is left open where the match is weak. Rows may omit the clone size; those that give it use once, few, many or a size class.

v_call	j_call	d_call	clone_size	cdr3_nt	cdr3_aa
TRBV11-1	TRBJ1-6	TRBD1	few	TGTGCCAGCAGCTTCGGACAGGGACTCGAAGCCCACTTT	CASSFGQGLEAHF
TRBV4-3	TRBJ2-7	-	-	TGCGCCAGCAGCCCGCAAGTGGACAGCTACGAGCAGTACTTC	CASSPQVDSYEQYF
TRBV6-5	TRBJ1-1	TRBD1	-	TGTGCCAGCTATAGGGACAGGGGTGACACTGAAGCTTTCTTT	CASYRDRGDTEAFF
TRBV4-1	TRBJ1-4	TRBD1	few	TGCGCCAGCAGCCAGGACGGGACAGGGATAAAAAAACTGTTTTTT	CASSQDGTGIKKLFF
TRBV5-1	TRBJ2-7	TRBD2	-	TGCGCCAGCAGCCCGGGACTAGCGGGGGGGAAGTACGAGCAGTACTTC	CASSPGLAGGKYEQYF
TRBV3-1/TRBV3-2	TRBJ2-5	TRBD2	-	TGTGCCAGCAGCCAATACTCAGCGGGGGCTGAAGAGACCCAGTACTTC	CASSQYSAGAEETQYF
TRBV7-2	TRBJ1-1	-	-	TGTGCCAGCAGCTTACAGGGATTGTATGCTTTCTTT	CASSLQGLYAFF
TRBV25-1	TRBJ2-2	-	-	TGTGCCAGCAGCTCGGGGTCAGGCGGGGAGATCGGGGAGCTGTTTTTT	CASSSGSGGEIGELFF
TRBV24-1	TRBJ1-1	TRBD1	-	TGTGCCACCAGTGACGGAGGACAGGGGAACACTGAAGCTTTCTTT	CATSDGGQGNTEAFF
TRBV15	TRBJ1-6	TRBD1	-	TGTGCCACCAGCGGGGGACAGGGTTCAATTAGAACTAATTCACCCCTCCACTTT	CATSGGQGSIRTNSPLHF
TRBV28	TRBJ1-5	-	-	TGTGCCAGCAGCCGGACCGCGGACAGCATTTATCAGCCCCAGCATTTT	CASSRTADSIYQPQHF
TRBV9	TRBJ1-2	-	few	TGTGCCAGCAGCACCTCCACAGGGCCCACCTATGGCTACACCTTC	CASSTSTGPTYGYTF
TRBV6-1	TRBJ1-2	TRBD1	-	TGTGCCAGCAGTGAGACCGGACAGGCGGGCTATGGCTACACCTTC	CASSETGQAGYGYTF
TRBV5-4	TRBJ2-7	TRBD1	-	TGTGCCAGCAGGGAAGGACAGGGAGGTACCGTGCAGTACTTC	CASREGQGGTVQYF
TRBV4-3	TRBJ2-2	-	-	TGCGCCAGCAGCCAGTCATGGGCGGGGCGGACCGGGGAGCTGTTTTTT	CASSQSWAGRTGELFF
TRBV21-1	TRBJ1-1	-	-	TGTGCCAGCAGCAAAGCGCTTTCTACCCGGGACAGGGGCCATTCCTGGGCTTTCTTT	CASSKALSTRDRGHSWAFF
TRBV11-2	TRBJ1-5	-	-	TGTGCCAGCAGCTTAGATGGAGGGTGGCAGCCCCAGCATTTT	CASSLDGGWQPQHF